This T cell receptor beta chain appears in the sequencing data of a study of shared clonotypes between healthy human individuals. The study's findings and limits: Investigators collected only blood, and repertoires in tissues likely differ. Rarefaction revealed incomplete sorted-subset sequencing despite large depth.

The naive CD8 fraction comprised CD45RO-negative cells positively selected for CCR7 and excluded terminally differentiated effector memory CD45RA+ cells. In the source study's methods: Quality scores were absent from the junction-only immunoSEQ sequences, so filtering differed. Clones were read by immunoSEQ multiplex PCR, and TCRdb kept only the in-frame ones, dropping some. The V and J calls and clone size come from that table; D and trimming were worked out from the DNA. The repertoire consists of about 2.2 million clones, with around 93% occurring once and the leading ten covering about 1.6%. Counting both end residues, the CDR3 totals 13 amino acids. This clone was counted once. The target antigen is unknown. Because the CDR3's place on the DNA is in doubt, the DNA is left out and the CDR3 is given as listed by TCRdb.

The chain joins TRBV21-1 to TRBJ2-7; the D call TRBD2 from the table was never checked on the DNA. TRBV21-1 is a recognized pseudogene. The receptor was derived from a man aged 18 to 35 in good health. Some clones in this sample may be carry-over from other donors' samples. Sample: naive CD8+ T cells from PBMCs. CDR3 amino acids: CASSKEYSCEQYF.